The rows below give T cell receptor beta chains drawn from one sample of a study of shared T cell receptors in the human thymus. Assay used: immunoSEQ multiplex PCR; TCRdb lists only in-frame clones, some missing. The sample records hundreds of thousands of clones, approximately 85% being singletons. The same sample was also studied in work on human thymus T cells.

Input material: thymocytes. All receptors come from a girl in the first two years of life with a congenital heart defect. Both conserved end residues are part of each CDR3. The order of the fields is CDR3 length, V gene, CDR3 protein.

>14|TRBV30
CAWSTGTGVDTQYF
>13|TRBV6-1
CASSESGNTEAFF
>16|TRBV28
CASSLGSGERWTEAFF
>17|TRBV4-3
CASSHEGLAGGKVSQYF
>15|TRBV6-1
CASSDVVVSRGEQFF
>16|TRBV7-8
CASSFRRGLGTDTQYF
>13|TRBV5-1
CASSLVLPTEAFF
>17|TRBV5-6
CASSRGFRAVNNSPLHF
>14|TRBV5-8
CASSPETGKDTQYF
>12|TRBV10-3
CAIRRGNQPQHF
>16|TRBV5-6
CASSLGCASSFRVYTF
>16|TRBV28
CASSLASGGEEETQYF
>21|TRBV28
CASSAPLGRGTGTENTGELFF
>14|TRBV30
CAWSIRGGNQPQHF
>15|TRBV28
CASSSHRQGGTEAFF
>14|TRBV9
CASSADRGVGTQYF
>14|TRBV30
CAWQRGDWNTEAFF
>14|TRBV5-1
CASSLAGGGNEQYF
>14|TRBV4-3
CASSQDHRDYGYTF
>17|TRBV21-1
CAVAAGTGGGSNQPQHF
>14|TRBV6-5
CATRGWGGTDTQYF
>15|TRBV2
CASSVLTGAGNTIYF
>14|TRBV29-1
CSVENRGVSTEAFF